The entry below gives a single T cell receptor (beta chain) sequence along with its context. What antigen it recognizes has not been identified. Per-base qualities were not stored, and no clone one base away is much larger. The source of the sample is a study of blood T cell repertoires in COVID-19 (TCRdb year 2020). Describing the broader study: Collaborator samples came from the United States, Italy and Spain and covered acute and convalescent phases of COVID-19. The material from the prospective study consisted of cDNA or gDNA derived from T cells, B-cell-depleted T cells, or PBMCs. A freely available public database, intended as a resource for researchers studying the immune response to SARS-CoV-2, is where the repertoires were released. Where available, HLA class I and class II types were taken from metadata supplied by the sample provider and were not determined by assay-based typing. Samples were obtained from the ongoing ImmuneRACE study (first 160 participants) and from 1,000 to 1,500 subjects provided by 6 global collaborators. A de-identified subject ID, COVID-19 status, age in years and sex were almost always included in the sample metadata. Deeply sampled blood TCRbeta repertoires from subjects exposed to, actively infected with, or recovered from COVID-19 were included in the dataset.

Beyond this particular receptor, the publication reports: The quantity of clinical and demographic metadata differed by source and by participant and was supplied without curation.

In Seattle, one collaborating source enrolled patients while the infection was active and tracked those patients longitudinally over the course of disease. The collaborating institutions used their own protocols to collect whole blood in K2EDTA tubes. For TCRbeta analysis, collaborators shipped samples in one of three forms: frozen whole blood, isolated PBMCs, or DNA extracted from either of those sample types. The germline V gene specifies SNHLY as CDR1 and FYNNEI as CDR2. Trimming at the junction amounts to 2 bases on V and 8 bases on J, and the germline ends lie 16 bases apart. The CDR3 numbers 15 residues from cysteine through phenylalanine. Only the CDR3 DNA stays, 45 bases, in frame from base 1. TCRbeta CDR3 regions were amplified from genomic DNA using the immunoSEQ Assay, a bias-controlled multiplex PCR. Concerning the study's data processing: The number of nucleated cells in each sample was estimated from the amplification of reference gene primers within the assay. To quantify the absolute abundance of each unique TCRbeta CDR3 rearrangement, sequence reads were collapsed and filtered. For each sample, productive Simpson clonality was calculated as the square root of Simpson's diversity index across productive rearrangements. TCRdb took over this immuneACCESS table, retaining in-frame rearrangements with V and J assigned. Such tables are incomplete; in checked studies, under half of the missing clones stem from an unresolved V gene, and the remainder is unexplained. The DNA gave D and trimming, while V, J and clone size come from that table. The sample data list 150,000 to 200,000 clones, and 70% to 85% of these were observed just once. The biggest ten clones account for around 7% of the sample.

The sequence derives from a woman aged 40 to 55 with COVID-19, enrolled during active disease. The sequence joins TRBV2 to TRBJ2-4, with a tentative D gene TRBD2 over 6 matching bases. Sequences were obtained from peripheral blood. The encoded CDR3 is CASSELGGVGHIQYF. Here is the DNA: TGTGCCAGCAGTGAACTGGGGGGTGTCGGGCACATTCAGTACTTC.